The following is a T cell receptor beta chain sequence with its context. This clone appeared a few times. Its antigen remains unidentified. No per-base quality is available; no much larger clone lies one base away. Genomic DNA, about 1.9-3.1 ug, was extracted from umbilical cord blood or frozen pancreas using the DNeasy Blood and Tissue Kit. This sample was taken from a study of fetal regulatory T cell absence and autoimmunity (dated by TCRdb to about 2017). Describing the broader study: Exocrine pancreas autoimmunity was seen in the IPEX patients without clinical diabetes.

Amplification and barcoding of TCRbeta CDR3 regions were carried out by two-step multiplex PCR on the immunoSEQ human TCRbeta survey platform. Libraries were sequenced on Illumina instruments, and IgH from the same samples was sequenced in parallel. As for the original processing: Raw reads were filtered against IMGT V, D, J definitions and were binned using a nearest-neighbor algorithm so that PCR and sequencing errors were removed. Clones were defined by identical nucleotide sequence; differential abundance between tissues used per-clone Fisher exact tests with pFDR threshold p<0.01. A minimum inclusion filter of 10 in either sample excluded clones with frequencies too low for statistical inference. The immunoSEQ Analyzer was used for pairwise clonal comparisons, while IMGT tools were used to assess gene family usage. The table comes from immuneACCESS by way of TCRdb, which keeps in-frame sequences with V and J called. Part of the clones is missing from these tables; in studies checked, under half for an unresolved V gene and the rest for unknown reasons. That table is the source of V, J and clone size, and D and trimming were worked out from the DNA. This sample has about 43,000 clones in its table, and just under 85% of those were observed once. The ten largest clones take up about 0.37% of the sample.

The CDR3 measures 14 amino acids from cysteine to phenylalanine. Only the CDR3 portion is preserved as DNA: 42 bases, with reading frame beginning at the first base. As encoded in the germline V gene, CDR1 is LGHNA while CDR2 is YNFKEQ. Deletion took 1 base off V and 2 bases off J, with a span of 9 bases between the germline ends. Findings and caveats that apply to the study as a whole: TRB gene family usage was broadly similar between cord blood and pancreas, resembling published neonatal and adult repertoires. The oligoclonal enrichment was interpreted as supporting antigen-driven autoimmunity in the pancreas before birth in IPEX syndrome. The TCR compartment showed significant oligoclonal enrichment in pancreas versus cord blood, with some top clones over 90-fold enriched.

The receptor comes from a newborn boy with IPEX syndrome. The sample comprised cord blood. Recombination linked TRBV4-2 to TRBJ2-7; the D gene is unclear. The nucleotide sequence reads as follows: TGTGCCAGCAGCCAAGGGGCACCTCCCTACGAGCAGTACTTC. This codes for CASSQGAPPYEQYF.